Listed here are 30 T cell receptor beta chains from one sample, sequenced in a study of technical replicates of blood from a few donors. TCRdb's copy holds only in-frame clones and misses some; the assay was immunoSEQ multiplex PCR. Among roughly 71,000 clones listed, nearly 97% were seen once. Sequenced material: T cells isolated from PBMCs. The source of these receptors is a human donor in good health.

CDR3 amino acids: CASSLRGTKEKLFF. As DNA, the CDR3 is TGCGCCAGCAGCTTGAGGGGGACGAAAGAAAAACTGTTTTTT. The V and J genes are TRBV5-1 and TRBJ1-4; maybe TRBD1 (6 bases). Germline V gene sequence: CDR1 SGHRS, CDR2 YFSETQ. The germline V and J ends were trimmed by 1 base and 8 bases, with 12 bases remaining between them. The CDR3 totals 14 residues.

The V call is TRBV28, the J call TRBJ2-7, with 8 nucleotides matching TRBD1. J lost 2 bases, V lost 5 bases, and 14 bases had no gene match. Germline CDR1 is MDHEN and CDR2 is SYDVKM. The length of the CDR3 is 17 residues. This CDR3 is CASSQGQGRSPTYEQYF. CDR3 nucleotides: TGTGCCAGCAGTCAAGGACAGGGTAGGTCTCCGACCTACGAGCAGTACTTC.

This clone was found once. The chain combines TRBV27 with TRBJ1-1, with D tentatively TRBD1 (5 bases). The germline gives CDR1 MNHEY, CDR2 SMNVEV (reference sequence). The CDR3 loop spans 15 amino acids. Trimming stripped 5 bases from V and 4 bases from J, with 17 bases between. In DNA, the CDR3 is TGTGCCAGCAGTCGCCTTCCTAGGAGGGGCACTGAAGCTTTCTTT. Protein product: CASSRLPRRGTEAFF.

The chain carries TRBV30 and TRBJ2-7; 9 bases align to TRBD1. There are 14 residues in the CDR3. Trimming removed 0 bases from V and 2 bases from J; junction bases left unmatched: 2. CDR1 and CDR2 from the germline V gene are GTSNPN and SVGIG (reference sequence). In DNA, the CDR3 is TGTGCCTGGAGTGTACAGGGGGCAGCCTACGAGCAGTACTTC. Amino acid sequence: CAWSVQGAAYEQYF.

The V gene is TRBV6-6, the J gene TRBJ1-5; D ambiguous. This CDR3 region has 16 residues. Germline assignment: CDR1 MNHNY and CDR2 SVGAGI (reference sequence). V was clipped by 8 bases and J by 1 base, with 18 bases between them. The CDR3 protein is CASGPGGYGSNQPQHF. In DNA, the CDR3 is TGTGCCAGCGGTCCCGGAGGGTACGGGAGCAATCAGCCCCAGCATTTT.

This sequence joins TRBV6-6 and TRBJ2-1, with D possibly matching TRBD2 (7 bases). Looked up from germline, CDR1 is MNHNY and CDR2 is SVGAGI (reference sequence). There are 15 residues in the CDR3. The V end was cut by 2 bases, the J end by 4 bases, with 12 bases between. In DNA, the CDR3 is TGTGCCAGCAGTTACGAGAGGGGGGGATACAATGAGCAGTTCTTC. Its protein product is CASSYERGGYNEQFF.

The CDR3 sequence is CASNKGGSYSEQYF. In nucleotides, the CDR3 is TGTGCCAGCAACAAGGGGGGGAGTTATTCCGAGCAGTACTTC. The V call is TRBV14, the J call TRBJ2-7, with D possibly TRBD2 on 7 matching bases. Trimming removed 7 bases from V and 6 bases from J, with 19 bases in between. Germline loops: CDR1 SGHDN, CDR2 FVKESK. The CDR3 spans 14 residues.

The J gene is TRBJ2-5, the V gene TRBV5-8; D remains unclear. CDR1 and CDR2 (germline): SGHTS, YDEGEE. This CDR3 is 17 amino acids long. The V gene lost 0 bases and the J gene lost 5 bases, with 20 bases spanning the gap. The CDR3 region is CASSLAGSGSGTETQYF. The CDR3 bases are TGTGCCAGCAGCTTGGCCGGGTCCGGCAGTGGAACGGAGACCCAGTACTTC. Full variable domain (remainder filled in from reference TRBV5-8 and TRBJ2-5): EAGVTQSPTHLIKTRGQQATLRCSPISGHTSVYWYQQALGLGLQFLLWYDEGEERNRGNFPPRFSGRQFPNYSSELNVNALELEDSALYLCASSLAGSGSGTETQYFGPGTRLLVL.

The gene calls are TRBV2 and TRBJ2-7, with 9 bases aligning to TRBD1. The CDR3 runs 15 residues. The germline V gene has CDR1 SNHLY and CDR2 FYNNEI. V trimming: 6 bases; J trimming: 6 bases; junction bases outside the gene matches: 12. The DNA of the CDR3 is TGTGCCAGCAGGCGGCCGGGACAGGGATCGAGCGAGCAGTACTTC. As protein: CASRRPGQGSSEQYF.

The J gene is TRBJ2-1, the V gene TRBV5-8; D call uncertain. The CDR3 is made up of 14 amino acids. Trimming cost V 0 bases and J 2 bases, with 6 bases left between them. Germline CDR1 is SGHTS and CDR2 is YDEGEE. Here the CDR3 DNA reads TGTGCCAGCAGCTTGGGGCCAGCCTACAATGAGCAGTTCTTC. Its protein is CASSLGPAYNEQFF.

The chain uses TRBV4-2 and TRBJ1-2, with 7 bases matching TRBD1. This CDR3 spans 14 amino acids. With V trimmed by 4 bases and J by 8 bases, 10 bases remained unmatched. CDR1 is LGHNA, CDR2 YNFKEQ, per germline. The CDR3 sequence: CASSPWDSLRGYTF. DNA for the CDR3: TGTGCCAGCAGCCCTTGGGACAGCTTAAGAGGCTACACCTTC.

The chain combines TRBV4-1 with TRBJ2-2, with 10 bases fitting TRBD2. The germline V gene encodes CDR1 MGHRA and CDR2 YSYEKL. J was trimmed by 5 bases and V by 4 bases; bases with no gene match: 13. This CDR3 contains 18 residues. Written as DNA, the CDR3 is TGCGCCAGCAGCCTAAAATCCGTAAGCGGGAGGGCTACCGGGGAGCTGTTTTTT. Residues: CASSLKSVSGRATGELFF.

The chain employs TRBV27 and TRBJ2-2; TRBD1 matches 7 bases. This CDR3 has 16 residues. The germline V gene encodes CDR1 MNHEY and CDR2 SMNVEV (reference sequence). V lost 6 bases, J lost 4 bases, and 11 bases stayed unmatched. CDR3 amino acids: CASSPLRAGGTGELFF. CDR3 DNA sequence: TGTGCCAGCAGCCCCCTTCGGGCAGGGGGCACCGGGGAGCTGTTTTTT.

V gene TRBV29-1 combines with J gene TRBJ1-2, with 7 positions matching TRBD1. The germline V gene encodes CDR1 SQVTM and CDR2 ANQGSEA. J gave up 2 bases and V 2 bases, and 2 bases lay outside the gene matches. This CDR3 comprises 13 residues. CDR3 in amino acids: CSVETGENYGYTF. The CDR3 nucleotides are TGCAGCGTTGAAACAGGGGAGAACTATGGCTACACCTTC.

The chain employs TRBV10-1 and TRBJ2-5; maybe TRBD2 (6 bases). Per germline, CDR1 WNHNN and CDR2 SYGVQD (reference sequence). Trimming took off 0 bases at V and 5 bases at J, with 13 bases between the two ends. There are 15 residues in the CDR3. The CDR3 nucleotides read TGCGCCAGCAGTGAGTCCAGGGACGGGGGTGAGACCCAGTACTTC. Its translation: CASSESRDGGETQYF.

Only one count was recorded for this clone. The chain combines TRBV28 with TRBJ1-1, with TRBD1 identical over 7 bases. The V and J ends lost 7 bases and 3 bases, in that order; junction bases with no gene match: 5. From germline, CDR1 is MDHEN and CDR2 SYDVKM. The CDR3 loop spans 13 amino acids. The DNA of the CDR3 is TGTGCCAGCAATACAGGGGTATACACTGAAGCTTTCTTT. It codes for CASNTGVYTEAFF.

This chain connects TRBV18 to TRBJ1-2, with D perhaps matching TRBD1 (5 bases). The CDR3 contains 17 residues. Germline loops: CDR1 KGHSH, CDR2 LQKENI. Trimming shortened V by 1 base and J by 2 bases, and 17 bases separated the two germline ends. In DNA, the CDR3 is TGTGCCAGCTCACCACTTGGGACTACCAACCCAAACTATGGCTACACCTTC. This sequence encodes CASSPLGTTNPNYGYTF.

The chain couples TRBV11-3 to TRBJ2-1, with 12 bases fitting TRBD2. V trimming: 6 bases; J trimming: 5 bases; junction bases outside the gene matches: 5. The length of the CDR3 is 15 residues. The germline V gene encodes CDR1 SGHNT and CDR2 YENEEA. The CDR3 reads CASRRLAGANNEQFF. CDR3 coding DNA: TGTGCCAGCAGACGACTAGCGGGGGCTAACAATGAGCAGTTCTTC.

The table lists this clone with a count of one. This chain links TRBV5-1 with TRBJ2-3; no firm D call. The CDR3 is 11 amino acids. V was pared by 3 bases and J by 5 bases, with 4 bases between. Germline assignment: CDR1 SGHRS and CDR2 YFSETQ. As DNA, the CDR3 is TGCGCCAGCAGCTCGAGAGATACGCAGTATTTT. Its translation is CASSSRDTQYF.

J is TRBJ2-3 and V is TRBV21-1; TRBD2 reflects the table's D call only, with no check against the DNA. TRBV21-1 counts as a pseudogene. The CDR3 contains 16 residues. This chain's CDR3 is CASSNERLAGTDTQYF. The CDR3 DNA reads TGTGCCAGCAGCAACGAGCGACTAGCGGGGACAGATACGCAGTATTTT.

This chain links TRBV6-5 with TRBJ1-1; D not resolved. Germline CDR1 and CDR2: MNHEY and SVGAGI. V was clipped by 5 bases and J by 1 base, with 2 bases between them. The length of the CDR3 is 11 residues. The CDR3 here is CASSRNTEAFF. In DNA, the CDR3 is TGTGCCAGCAGTCGGAACACTGAAGCTTTCTTT.

About this clone itself: This specimen includes other DNA sequences encoding the same CDR3. This chain connects TRBV19 to TRBJ2-7; 8 bases fit TRBD1. Germline V CDR1 and CDR2: LNHDA, SQIVND (reference sequence). V shed 3 bases and J 2 bases; nucleotides not matched to a gene: 6. This CDR3 is 15 amino acids long. Here the CDR3 reads CASSIAGTGPYEQYF. The DNA for the CDR3 is TGTGCCAGTAGTATTGCCGGGACAGGTCCCTACGAGCAGTACTTC.

This clone appeared a few times. The rearrangement uses TRBV6-6 and TRBJ1-5; the D is unclear. CDR1 MNHNY and CDR2 SVGAGI come from the germline V gene (reference sequence). This CDR3 is built from 13 residues. Trimming shortened V by 4 bases and J by 6 bases, and 10 bases separated the two germline ends. The CDR3 sequence is CASSSTEAQPQHF. In DNA, the CDR3 is TGTGCCAGCAGTTCGACCGAGGCTCAGCCCCAGCATTTT.

Written as DNA, the CDR3 is TGCGCCAGCAGCTACAGACAGGAGAACACTGAAGCTTTCTTT. It is translated as CASSYRQENTEAFF. The V and J genes are TRBV4-1 and TRBJ1-1, with a weak D call TRBD1 (6 bases). The CDR3 runs to 14 residues. Germline CDR1 MGHRA, CDR2 YSYEKL. The ends were cut back, 5 bases at V and 1 base at J, with 11 bases in the middle.

The chain carries TRBV7-9 and TRBJ1-2, with D unclear. V was shortened by 3 bases and J by 4 bases, with 12 bases between the two germline ends. The CDR3 loop spans 14 amino acids. Germline-derived CDR1 and CDR2 are SEHNR and FQNEAQ (reference sequence). The CDR3 nucleotides read TGTGCCAGCAGCTTTGAGTTGGCGGGCTATGGCTACACCTTC. The encoded protein is CASSFELAGYGYTF.

The V and J genes are TRBV27 and TRBJ1-3; TRBD1 agrees at 8 bases. CDR3 length equals 16 residues. Germline V gene lookup returns CDR1 MNHEY and CDR2 SMNVEV (reference sequence). V lost 6 bases and J lost 0; bases outside the gene matches: 7. This chain's CDR3 is CASRRTGTISGNTIYF. In DNA form, the CDR3 reads TGTGCCAGCAGGCGGACAGGGACGATCTCTGGAAACACCATATATTTT.

The chain combines TRBV11-2 with TRBJ2-7, with 7 bases fitting TRBD2. The CDR3 contains 13 residues. V shed 5 bases, J shed 4 bases, and the junction held 5 bases outside the gene matches. The V gene's germline CDR1 is SGHAT and CDR2 FQNNGV. The CDR3 loop reads CASSVGTIYEQYF. CDR3 DNA sequence: TGTGCCAGCAGCGTCGGGACTATATACGAGCAGTACTTC. The full variable domain, completed using reference TRBV11-2 and TRBJ2-7, is EAGVAQSPRYKIIEKRQSVAFWCNPISGHATLYWYQQILGQGPKLLIQFQNNGVVDDSQLPKDRFSAERLKGVDSTLKIQPAKLEDSAVYLCASSVGTIYEQYFGPGTRLTVT.

This chain joins TRBV30 and TRBJ1-2; 8 nucleotides line up with TRBD1. Trimming removed 7 bases from V and 8 bases from J; junction bases left unmatched: 15. This CDR3 is 14 amino acids long. The germline gives CDR1 GTSNPN, CDR2 SVGIG (reference sequence). Here the CDR3 DNA reads TGTGCCTCAACCTCATCAGGGGGCGCTGGGGGCTACACCTTC. Its translation: CASTSSGGAGGYTF. Together with reference TRBV30 and TRBJ1-2, the CDR3 gives the full variable domain: SQTIHQWPATLVQPVGSPLSLECTVEGTSNPNLYWYRQAAGRGLQLLFYSVGIGQISSEVPQNLSASRPQDRQFILSSKKLLLSDSGFYLCASTSSGGAGGYTFGSGTRLTVV.

This sequence joins TRBV6-1 and TRBJ2-1; a possible D gene is TRBD2 (7 bases). Germline assignment: CDR1 MNHNS and CDR2 SASEGT. The V end was cut by 8 bases, the J end by 7 bases, with 18 bases between. The CDR3 runs 14 residues. The CDR3 nucleotides read TGTGCCAGCCCTGAATCGGGGGGCAGGAATGAGCAGTTCTTC. It specifies CASPESGGRNEQFF.

V gene TRBV4-1 combines with J gene TRBJ2-7, with 7 nucleotides matching TRBD2. CDR3 length: 15 residues. Per the germline V gene, CDR1 is MGHRA and CDR2 is YSYEKL. The V segment lost 2 bases and the J segment 5 bases; nucleotides outside the gene matches: 9. CDR3 residues: CASSQLVAAGNEQYF. The CDR3 bases are TGCGCCAGCAGCCAACTCGTCGCAGCGGGAAACGAGCAGTACTTC.